Presented here are 16 T cell receptor beta chains from one specimen sequenced in a study of cytomegalovirus exposure and HLA in healthy donors. Researchers ran the PCR with 60 Vbeta and 13 Jbeta primers. TCRdb keeps only in-frame clones here, not all; method: immunoSEQ multiplex PCR. There are around 200,000 clones in the sample; roughly 85% occur only once, and 4.4% lies in the top ten. The sample consisted of PBMCs. The receptors were gathered from a woman aged 25 to 39 in good health and CMV-seropositive.

The genes are TRBV7-8 and TRBJ2-1; 10 bases are shared with TRBD2. The CDR3 runs 16 residues. The V segment lost 1 base and the J segment 4 bases; nucleotides outside the gene matches: 4. From germline, CDR1 is SGHVS and CDR2 FQNEAQ. The chain's CDR3 is CASSLVPAGGYNEQFF. The CDR3 DNA reads as TGTGCCAGCAGCTTAGTTCCAGCGGGGGGGTACAATGAGCAGTTCTTC.

V gene TRBV11-3 combines with J gene TRBJ2-7, with D possibly TRBD1 on 6 matching bases. The germline V and J ends were trimmed by 4 bases and 0 bases, with 13 bases remaining between them. Germline assignment: CDR1 SGHNT and CDR2 YENEEA. The CDR3 consists of 15 residues. In nucleotides, the CDR3 is TGTGCCAGCAGCTCCAGGGACACCAGCTCCTACGAGCAGTACTTC. This gives the protein CASSSRDTSSYEQYF. The variable domain in full, completed from reference TRBV11-3 and TRBJ2-7, reads EAGVVQSPRYKIIEKKQPVAFWCNPISGHNTLYWYLQNLGQGPELLIRYENEEAVDDSQLPKDRFSAERLKGVDSTLKIQPAELGDSAVYLCASSSRDTSSYEQYFGPGTRLTVT.

This clone has more than one count but fewer than ten. Here the CDR3 reads CASSSGTQSNQPQHF. CDR3 nucleotides: TGTGCCAGCAGCTCCGGGACACAGAGCAATCAGCCCCAGCATTTT. This chain joins TRBV7-6 and TRBJ1-5; TRBD1 is a possible D gene (6 bases). V was trimmed by 4 bases and J by 1 base, leaving 11 bases between them. This CDR3 contains 15 residues. Germline CDR1 reads SGHVS; CDR2 reads FNYEAQ.

This clone was seen once. The V and J genes are TRBV7-9 and TRBJ2-1, with TRBD1 matching over 12 bases. Trimming cost V 5 bases and J 7 bases; bases outside gene matches: 12. The V gene's germline CDR1 is SEHNR and CDR2 FQNEAQ (reference sequence). The CDR3 runs to 17 residues. The CDR3 sequence: CASSHQKGQGAGNEQFF. The CDR3 DNA sequence: TGTGCCAGCAGCCACCAGAAGGGACAGGGGGCCGGGAATGAGCAGTTCTTC.

The chain is built from TRBV27 and TRBJ1-4; weak D call: TRBD1 (5 bases). The CDR3 contains 13 residues. From germline, CDR1 is MNHEY and CDR2 SMNVEV (reference sequence). The ends were cut back, 5 bases at V and 10 bases at J, with 14 bases in the middle. CDR3 DNA: TGTGCCAGCAGTGCCGACAGAGGTGGAAAACTGTTTTTT. Translated: CASSADRGGKLFF.

The chain employs TRBV6-5 and TRBJ2-1; 10 nucleotides align to TRBD2. The germline V gene encodes CDR1 MNHEY and CDR2 SVGAGI. CDR3 size: 15 residues. V was pared by 2 bases and J by 4 bases, with 2 bases of the junction left unmatched. The CDR3 DNA reads as TGTGCCAGCAGTTACGGGACTAGCGAGTACAATGAGCAGTTCTTC. Its translation: CASSYGTSEYNEQFF.

The genes are TRBV5-4 and TRBJ2-4, with 8 bases that match TRBD2. The CDR3 runs to 14 residues. The germline CDR1 and CDR2 sequences are SGHNT and YYREEE (reference sequence). V shed 2 bases and J 5 bases; nucleotides not matched to a gene: 3. The CDR3 DNA follows: TGTGCCAGCAGCTTAGCGGGGGCTCAAAACATTCAGTACTTC. Protein product: CASSLAGAQNIQYF.

The V gene is TRBV2, the J gene TRBJ2-2; TRBD2 agrees at 7 bases. The CDR3 loop spans 16 amino acids. The V gene's germline CDR1 is SNHLY and CDR2 FYNNEI. V gave up 6 bases and J gave up 3 bases; unmatched junction bases: 10. CDR3 sequence reads: CASRMGSSGDTGELFF. CDR3 sequence (DNA): TGTGCCAGCAGGATGGGCTCTAGCGGTGACACCGGGGAGCTGTTTTTT.

The chain joins TRBV27 to TRBJ1-1; 9 bases agree with TRBD1. This CDR3 contains 15 residues. The V segment lost 2 bases and the J segment 6 bases; nucleotides outside the gene matches: 7. Germline-derived CDR1 and CDR2 are MNHEY and SMNVEV (reference sequence). The CDR3 protein is CASSLRTGVLAEAFF. CDR3 DNA sequence: TGTGCCAGCAGTTTACGGACAGGGGTACTCGCTGAAGCTTTCTTT.

The chain links TRBV6-5 to TRBJ1-4; D ambiguous. This CDR3 is 15 amino acids long. Germline V lookup: CDR1 MNHEY, CDR2 SVGAGI. Trimming cost V 0 bases and J 7 bases, with 12 bases left between them. The CDR3 loop is CASSYSPGMGEKLFF. CDR3 sequence (DNA): TGTGCCAGCAGTTACTCTCCCGGGATGGGTGAAAAACTGTTTTTT.

This chain connects TRBV18 to TRBJ2-7, with 9 positions matching TRBD2. V gave up 3 bases and J gave up 4 bases; unmatched junction bases: 4. This CDR3 has 14 amino acids. CDR1 is KGHSH and CDR2 is LQKENI in the germline V gene. CDR3 DNA sequence: TGTGCCAGCTCACCCAGCGGGGGGAGGTACGAGCAGTACTTC. Translating gives CASSPSGGRYEQYF.

The chain joins TRBV19 to TRBJ2-6; D is ambiguous. Germline CDR1 and CDR2: LNHDA and SQIVND (reference sequence). The CDR3 extends over 16 amino acids. Between the trimmed V and J ends, which lost 6 bases and 0 bases, there was a span of 12 bases. CDR3 nucleotides: TGTGCCAGTAGACAGCTACCAACCTCTGGGGCCAACGTCCTGACTTTC. This sequence encodes CASRQLPTSGANVLTF.

V gene TRBV6-5 combines with J gene TRBJ1-1; D perhaps matches TRBD1 (5 bases). This CDR3 has 15 residues. The V and J ends lost 2 bases and 8 bases respectively, with 18 bases between them. From germline, CDR1 is MNHEY and CDR2 SVGAGI. CDR3 protein: CASSYDGQGSREAFF. DNA of the CDR3: TGTGCCAGCAGTTACGATGGCCAGGGCAGCCGAGAAGCTTTCTTT.

The chain couples TRBV7-6 to TRBJ2-2; tentative D call: TRBD2 (7 bases). This CDR3 is 17 amino acids long. Germline values: CDR1 SGHVS, CDR2 FNYEAQ. Between the trimmed V and J ends, which lost 5 bases and 7 bases, there was a span of 23 bases. The CDR3 coding sequence is TGTGCCAGCAGCGTCGGCCGGGGGGCAGTAACGGGCGGGGAGCTGTTTTTT. This gives the protein CASSVGRGAVTGGELFF.

This rearrangement joins TRBV11-2 to TRBJ1-2, with TRBD1 matching over 9 bases. Trimming at V came to 5 bases and at J to 6 bases, leaving 7 bases not matched to a gene. The CDR3 has 14 amino acids. Germline values: CDR1 SGHAT, CDR2 FQNNGV. CDR3 loop: CASSLQQGADGYTF. The CDR3 nucleotides read TGTGCCAGCAGCCTTCAACAGGGGGCGGATGGCTACACCTTC.

The genes are TRBV19 and TRBJ1-4, with D perhaps matching TRBD1 (5 bases). V lost 3 bases to trimming and J lost 5 bases, with 10 bases between them. Per the germline V gene, CDR1 is LNHDA and CDR2 is SQIVND (reference sequence). The CDR3 has 14 residues. The CDR3 bases are TGTGCCAGTAGTATGTGGCAGGGAAATGAAAAACTGTTTTTT. It yields the protein CASSMWQGNEKLFF.